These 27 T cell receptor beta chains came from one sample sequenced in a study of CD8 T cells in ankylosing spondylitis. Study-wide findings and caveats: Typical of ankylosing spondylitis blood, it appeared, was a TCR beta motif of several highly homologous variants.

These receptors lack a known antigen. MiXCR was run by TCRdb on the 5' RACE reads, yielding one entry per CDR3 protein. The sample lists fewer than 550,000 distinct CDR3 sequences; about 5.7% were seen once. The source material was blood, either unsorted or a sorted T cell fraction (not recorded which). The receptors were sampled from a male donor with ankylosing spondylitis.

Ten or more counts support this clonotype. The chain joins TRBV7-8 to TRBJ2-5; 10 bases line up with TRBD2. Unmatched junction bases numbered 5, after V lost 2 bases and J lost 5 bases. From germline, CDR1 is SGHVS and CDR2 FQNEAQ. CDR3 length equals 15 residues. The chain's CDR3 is CASSLLAGVFETQYF. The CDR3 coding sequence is TGTGCCAGCAGCTTACTAGCGGGAGTGTTTGAGACCCAGTACTTC.

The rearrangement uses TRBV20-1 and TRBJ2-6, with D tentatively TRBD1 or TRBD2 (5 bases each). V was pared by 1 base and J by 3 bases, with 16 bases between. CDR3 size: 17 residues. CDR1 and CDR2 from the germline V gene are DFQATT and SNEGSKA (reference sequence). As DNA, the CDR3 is TGCAGTGCTAGAGGGGGGACGGCTGGTTTTGGGGCCAACGTCCTGACTTTC. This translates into CSARGGTAGFGANVLTF.

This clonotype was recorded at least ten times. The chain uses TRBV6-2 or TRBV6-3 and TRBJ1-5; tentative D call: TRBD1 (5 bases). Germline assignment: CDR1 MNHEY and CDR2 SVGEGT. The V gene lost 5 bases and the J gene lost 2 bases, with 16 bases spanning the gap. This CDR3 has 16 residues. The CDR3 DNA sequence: TGTGCCAGCAGTGACCGCAACAGGTTTGGCAATCAGCCCCAGCATTTT. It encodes CASSDRNRFGNQPQHF.

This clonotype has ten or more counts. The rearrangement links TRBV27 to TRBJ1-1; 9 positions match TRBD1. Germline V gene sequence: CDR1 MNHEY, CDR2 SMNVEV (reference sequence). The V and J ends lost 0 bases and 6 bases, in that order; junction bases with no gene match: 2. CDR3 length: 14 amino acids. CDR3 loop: CASSLSYRGPEAFF. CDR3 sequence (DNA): TGTGCCAGCAGTTTATCGTACAGGGGGCCTGAAGCTTTCTTT.

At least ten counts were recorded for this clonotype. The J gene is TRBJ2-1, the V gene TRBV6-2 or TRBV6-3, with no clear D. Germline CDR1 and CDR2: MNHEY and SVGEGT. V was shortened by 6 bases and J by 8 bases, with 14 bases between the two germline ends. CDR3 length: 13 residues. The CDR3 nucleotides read TGTGCCAGCAGCCGGGCCCCGCCCCATGAGCAGTTCTTC. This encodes CASSRAPPHEQFF.

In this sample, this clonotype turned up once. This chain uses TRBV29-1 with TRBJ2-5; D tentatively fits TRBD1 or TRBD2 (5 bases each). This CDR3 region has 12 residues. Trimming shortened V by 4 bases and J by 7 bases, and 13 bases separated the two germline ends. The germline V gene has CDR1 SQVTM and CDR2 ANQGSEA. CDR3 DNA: TGCAGCGTTGCTGGGGGTGGGGCGACCCAGTACTTC. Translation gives CSVAGGGATQYF.

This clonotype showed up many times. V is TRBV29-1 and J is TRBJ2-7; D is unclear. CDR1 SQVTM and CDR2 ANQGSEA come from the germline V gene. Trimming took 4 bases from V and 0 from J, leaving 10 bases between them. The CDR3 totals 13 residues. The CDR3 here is CSVVGRRSYEQYF. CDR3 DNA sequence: TGCAGCGTTGTAGGACGGCGCTCCTACGAGCAGTACTTC.

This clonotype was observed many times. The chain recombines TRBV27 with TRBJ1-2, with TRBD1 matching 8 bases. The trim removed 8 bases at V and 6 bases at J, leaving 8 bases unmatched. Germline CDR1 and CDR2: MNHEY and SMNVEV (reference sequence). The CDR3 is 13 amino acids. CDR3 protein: CASGKDRVDGYTF. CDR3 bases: TGTGCCAGCGGAAAGGACAGGGTCGATGGCTACACCTTC.

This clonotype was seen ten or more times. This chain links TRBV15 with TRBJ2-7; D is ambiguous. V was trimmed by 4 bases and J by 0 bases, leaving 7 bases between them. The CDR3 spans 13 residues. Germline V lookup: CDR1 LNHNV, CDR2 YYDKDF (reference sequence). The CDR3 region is CATSTGISYEQYF. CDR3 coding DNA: TGTGCCACCAGCACAGGCATCTCCTACGAGCAGTACTTC.

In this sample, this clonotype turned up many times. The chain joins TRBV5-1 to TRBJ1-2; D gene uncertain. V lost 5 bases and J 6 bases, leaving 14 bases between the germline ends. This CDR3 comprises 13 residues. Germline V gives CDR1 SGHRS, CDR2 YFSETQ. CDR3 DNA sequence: TGCGCCAGCAGACTAGAGCGGCGAGATGGCTACACCTTC. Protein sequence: CASRLERRDGYTF.

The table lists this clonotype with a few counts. This CDR3 is CASSQARTGASYNEQFF. For the CDR3, the DNA is TGCGCCAGCAGCCAAGCTCGGACGGGGGCCTCCTACAATGAGCAGTTCTTC. The chain couples TRBV4-3 to TRBJ2-1; the D call may be TRBD1 or TRBD2 (6 bases each). The germline V and J ends were trimmed by 1 base and 0 bases, with 13 bases remaining between them. This CDR3 comprises 17 residues. Germline loops: CDR1 LGHNA, CDR2 YSLEER.

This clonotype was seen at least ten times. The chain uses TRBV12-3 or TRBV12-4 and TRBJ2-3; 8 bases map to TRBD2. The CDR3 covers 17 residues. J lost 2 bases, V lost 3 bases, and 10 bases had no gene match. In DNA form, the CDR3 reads TGTGCCAGCAGTTTCCCCGTCGGGGGGGGATCCACAGATACGCAGTATTTT. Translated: CASSFPVGGGSTDTQYF.

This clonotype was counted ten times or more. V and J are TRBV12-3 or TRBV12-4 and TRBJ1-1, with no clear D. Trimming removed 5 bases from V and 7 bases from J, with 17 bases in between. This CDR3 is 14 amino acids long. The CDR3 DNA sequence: TGTGCCAGCAGTCCTTACCGTGGAATCCGTGAAGCTTTCTTT. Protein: CASSPYRGIREAFF.

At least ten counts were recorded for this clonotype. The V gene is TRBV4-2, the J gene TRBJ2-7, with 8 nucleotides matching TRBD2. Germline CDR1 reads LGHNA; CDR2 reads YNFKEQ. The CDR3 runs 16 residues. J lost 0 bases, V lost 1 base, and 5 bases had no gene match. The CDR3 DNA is TGTGCCAGCAGCCAAGTGGACGGGAGGGCCTCCTACGAGCAGTACTTC. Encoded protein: CASSQVDGRASYEQYF.

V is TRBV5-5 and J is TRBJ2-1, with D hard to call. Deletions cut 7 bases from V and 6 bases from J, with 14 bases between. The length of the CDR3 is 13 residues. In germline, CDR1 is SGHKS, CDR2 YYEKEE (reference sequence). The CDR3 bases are TGTGCCAGCGATTGGGTCCCAGGCAATGAGCAGTTCTTC. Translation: CASDWVPGNEQFF.

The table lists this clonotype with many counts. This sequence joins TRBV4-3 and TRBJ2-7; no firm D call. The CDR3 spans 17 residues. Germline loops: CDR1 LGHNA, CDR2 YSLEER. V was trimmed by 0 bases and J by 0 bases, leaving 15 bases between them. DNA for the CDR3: TGCGCCAGCAGCCAAGATCCATACACCACGATCTCCTACGAGCAGTACTTC. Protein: CASSQDPYTTISYEQYF.

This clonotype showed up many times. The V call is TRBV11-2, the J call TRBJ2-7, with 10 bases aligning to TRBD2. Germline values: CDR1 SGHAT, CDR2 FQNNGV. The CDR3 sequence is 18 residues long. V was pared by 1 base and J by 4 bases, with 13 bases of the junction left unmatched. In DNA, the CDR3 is TGTGCCAGCAGCTTAGGGTACCGGGGTACTAGCGGGAAATACGAGCAGTACTTC. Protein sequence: CASSLGYRGTSGKYEQYF.

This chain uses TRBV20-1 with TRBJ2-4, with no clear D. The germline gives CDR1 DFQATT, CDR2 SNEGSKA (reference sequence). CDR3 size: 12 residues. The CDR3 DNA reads TGCACAGCCGTAGGACCCAAAAACATTCAGTACTTC. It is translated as CTAVGPKNIQYF.

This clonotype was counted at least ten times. CDR3 sequence (DNA): TGTGCCAGCAGCGCCCGGACAGGGAACTATGGCTACACCTTC. Translating it yields CASSARTGNYGYTF. The V and J genes are TRBV9 and TRBJ1-2, with TRBD1 identical over 8 bases. Trimming at V came to 3 bases and at J to 2 bases, leaving 3 bases not matched to a gene. Germline values: CDR1 SGDLS, CDR2 YYNGEE. This CDR3 spans 14 amino acids.

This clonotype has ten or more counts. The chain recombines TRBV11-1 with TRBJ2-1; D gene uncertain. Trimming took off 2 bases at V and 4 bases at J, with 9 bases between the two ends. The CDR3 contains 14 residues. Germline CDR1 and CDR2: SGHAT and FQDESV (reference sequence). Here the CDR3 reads CASSLRRIYNEQFF. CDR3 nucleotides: TGTGCCAGCAGCTTACGACGGATTTACAATGAGCAGTTCTTC.

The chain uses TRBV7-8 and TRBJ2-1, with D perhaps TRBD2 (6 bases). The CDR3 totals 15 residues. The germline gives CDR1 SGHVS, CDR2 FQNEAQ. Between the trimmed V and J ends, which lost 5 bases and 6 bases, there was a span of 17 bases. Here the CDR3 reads CASSPEGERGNEQFF. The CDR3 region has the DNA TGTGCCAGCAGCCCGGAGGGAGAGAGGGGCAATGAGCAGTTCTTC.

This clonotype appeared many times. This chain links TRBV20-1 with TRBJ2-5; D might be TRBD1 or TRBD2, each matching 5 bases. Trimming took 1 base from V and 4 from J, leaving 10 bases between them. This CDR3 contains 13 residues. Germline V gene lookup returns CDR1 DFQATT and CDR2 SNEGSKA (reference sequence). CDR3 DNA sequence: TGCAGTGCTAGAGTGGGGGTCTCAGAGACCCAGTACTTC. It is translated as CSARVGVSETQYF.

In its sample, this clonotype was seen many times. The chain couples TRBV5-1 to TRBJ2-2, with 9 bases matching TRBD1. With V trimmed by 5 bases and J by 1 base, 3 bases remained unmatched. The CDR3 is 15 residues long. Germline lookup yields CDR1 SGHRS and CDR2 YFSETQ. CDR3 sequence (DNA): TGCGCCAGCAGTGGGACAGGGATGAACACCGGGGAGCTGTTTTTT. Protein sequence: CASSGTGMNTGELFF.

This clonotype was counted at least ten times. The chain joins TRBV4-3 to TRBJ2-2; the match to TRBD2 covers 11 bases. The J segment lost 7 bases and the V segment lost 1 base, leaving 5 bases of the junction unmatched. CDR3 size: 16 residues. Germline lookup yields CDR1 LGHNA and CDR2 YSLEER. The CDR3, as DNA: TGCGCCAGCAGCCAAGCGCTCCTAGCGGGAGGCGGGGAGCTGTTTTTT. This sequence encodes CASSQALLAGGGELFF.

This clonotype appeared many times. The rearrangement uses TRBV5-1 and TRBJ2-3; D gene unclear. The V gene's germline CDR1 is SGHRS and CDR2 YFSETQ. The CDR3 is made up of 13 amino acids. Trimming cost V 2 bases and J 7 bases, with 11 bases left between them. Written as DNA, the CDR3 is TGCGCCAGCAGCTTCCCGACCACGCATACGCAGTATTTT. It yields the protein CASSFPTTHTQYF.

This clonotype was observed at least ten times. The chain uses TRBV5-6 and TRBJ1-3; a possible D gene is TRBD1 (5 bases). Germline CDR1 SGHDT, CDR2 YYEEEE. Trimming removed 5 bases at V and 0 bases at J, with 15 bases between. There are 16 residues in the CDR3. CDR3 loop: CASRRGGWSSGNTIYF. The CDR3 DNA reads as TGTGCCAGCAGAAGGGGAGGCTGGAGCTCTGGAAACACCATATATTTT.

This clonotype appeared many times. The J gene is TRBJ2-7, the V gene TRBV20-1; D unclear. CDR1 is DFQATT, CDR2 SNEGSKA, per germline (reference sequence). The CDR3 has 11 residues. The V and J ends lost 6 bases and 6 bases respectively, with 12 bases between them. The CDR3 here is CSALTRAEQYF. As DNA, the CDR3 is TGCAGTGCCTTGACCCGGGCCGAGCAGTACTTC.